This entry lists 15 T cell receptor beta chains sequenced from one sample in a study of cytomegalovirus exposure and HLA in healthy donors. Both 60 Vbeta primers and 13 Jbeta primers went into the PCR. Generated by immunoSEQ multiplex PCR, the TCRdb table keeps only in-frame clones and is missing some. This table holds approximately 130,000 clones, roughly 79% found once. The material sequenced was PBMCs. The receptors originated from a man aged 30-40 years in good health and CMV-seronegative.

This chain links TRBV4-2 with TRBJ1-5, with 7 bases that match TRBD1. Germline CDR1 reads LGHNA; CDR2 reads YNFKEQ. Trimming removed 1 base from V and 7 bases from J; junction bases left unmatched: 4. The CDR3 totals 14 residues. The CDR3 DNA follows: TGTGCCAGCAGCCAAGGCAGGGGGGCCCAGCCCCAGCATTTT. Residues: CASSQGRGAQPQHF.

The chain carries TRBV14 and TRBJ1-1, with D perhaps matching TRBD1 (6 bases). Germline V gene data show CDR1 as SGHDN and CDR2 as FVKESK. This CDR3 spans 13 amino acids. V lost 7 bases, J lost 4 bases, and 13 bases lay in between. CDR3 nucleotides: TGTGCCAGCAAAGGACAGAGGTTCACTGAAGCTTTCTTT. Translation gives CASKGQRFTEAFF.

The rearrangement uses TRBV10-3 and TRBJ1-5; D unresolved. This CDR3 spans 13 amino acids. V dropped 2 bases and J dropped 4 bases, with 6 bases sitting between them. Germline CDR1 and CDR2: ENHRY and SYGVKD. CDR3 in amino acids: CAISENRNQPQHF. The CDR3 DNA is TGTGCCATCAGTGAGAACAGAAATCAGCCCCAGCATTTT.

This CDR3 is CASSYSGGAPEQYF. CDR3 in DNA: TGTGCCAGCAGCTATAGCGGGGGGGCCCCCGAGCAGTACTTC. The gene calls are TRBV7-2 and TRBJ2-7; 11 nucleotides match TRBD2. The CDR3 is made up of 14 amino acids. V was pared by 4 bases and J by 6 bases, with 5 bases of the junction left unmatched. CDR1 is SGHTA and CDR2 is FQGNSA in the germline V gene.

The rearrangement uses TRBV6-5 and TRBJ1-1, with 10 bases fitting TRBD1. The junction had 9 bases not matched to a gene; V was cut back by 5 bases and J by 6 bases. The germline gives CDR1 MNHEY, CDR2 SVGAGI. The CDR3 has 15 amino acids. Here the CDR3 DNA reads TGTGCCAGCAGTCGCCTGGGACAGGGGTTCCCTGAAGCTTTCTTT. It specifies CASSRLGQGFPEAFF.

This clone was observed a handful of times. J is TRBJ2-7 and V is TRBV28; D is perhaps TRBD2 (6 bases). Germline lookup yields CDR1 MDHEN and CDR2 SYDVKM. V was clipped by 1 base and J by 1 base, with 8 bases between them. The CDR3 loop spans 14 amino acids. CDR3 sequence reads: CASSLFGGSYEQYF. The CDR3 bases are TGTGCCAGCAGTTTATTCGGGGGTTCCTACGAGCAGTACTTC.

This rearrangement joins TRBV5-1 to TRBJ2-2; D gene uncertain. V lost 6 bases, J lost 7 bases, and 13 bases lay in between. Germline lookup yields CDR1 SGHRS and CDR2 YFSETQ. This CDR3 comprises 13 residues. CDR3 DNA sequence: TGCGCCAGCAAACCAAGCGAGGACGGGGAGCTGTTTTTT. Protein product: CASKPSEDGELFF.

This rearrangement joins TRBV2 to TRBJ1-2; 7 bases line up with TRBD1. Germline V lookup: CDR1 SNHLY, CDR2 FYNNEI. This CDR3 comprises 12 residues. With V trimmed by 7 bases and J by 5 bases, 4 bases remained unmatched. CDR3 region: CASIEQGYGYTF. The DNA for the CDR3 is TGTGCCAGCATCGAACAGGGGTATGGCTACACCTTC. Variable domain in full (rest from reference TRBV2 and TRBJ1-2): EPEVTQTPSHQVTQMGQEVILRCVPISNHLYFYWYRQILGQKVEFLVSFYNNEISEKSEIFDDQFSVERPDGSNFTLKIRSTKLEDSAMYFCASIEQGYGYTFGSGTRLTVV.

This chain links TRBV6-6 with TRBJ2-1; 7 bases map to TRBD2. The CDR3 contains 14 residues. V trimming: 7 bases; J trimming: 9 bases; junction bases outside the gene matches: 12. The germline gives CDR1 MNHNY, CDR2 SVGAGI (reference sequence). The CDR3 DNA is TGTGCCAGCAAGAGCGGGGATCTAGGGGTTGAGCAGTTCTTC. Its protein product is CASKSGDLGVEQFF.

The chain recombines TRBV6-1 with TRBJ1-5; D is perhaps TRBD1 (5 bases). Trimming took 6 bases from V and 12 from J, leaving 15 bases between them. The CDR3 length is 12 residues. The V gene's germline CDR1 is MNHNS and CDR2 SASEGT. CDR3 nucleotide sequence: TGTGCCAGCAGCCAGAACAGGCTAGTCCAGCATTTT. Amino acids: CASSQNRLVQHF.

The gene calls are TRBV28 and TRBJ2-5, with D uncertain. V lost 5 bases to trimming and J lost 2 bases, with 9 bases between them. This CDR3 comprises 13 residues. From germline, CDR1 is MDHEN and CDR2 SYDVKM. CDR3 amino acids: CASSPTEQETQYF. The CDR3 coding sequence is TGTGCCAGCAGTCCTACAGAACAAGAGACCCAGTACTTC. The full variable domain, its missing parts supplied by reference TRBV28 and TRBJ2-5, is DVKVTQSSRYLVKRTGEKVFLECVQDMDHENMFWYRQDPGLGLRLIYFSYDVKMKEKGDIPEGYSVSREKKERFSLILESASTNQTSMYLCASSPTEQETQYFGPGTRLLVL.

The CDR3 nucleotides are TGTGCCAGCAGTCGGGTCCTAGCGGGGGGGTCAGATACGCAGTATTTT. It specifies CASSRVLAGGSDTQYF. The gene calls are TRBV27 and TRBJ2-3, with 12 bases fitting TRBD2. The CDR3 length is 16 residues. The V segment lost 5 bases and the J segment 4 bases; nucleotides outside the gene matches: 7. Germline CDR1 MNHEY, CDR2 SMNVEV (reference sequence).

This rearrangement joins TRBV28 to TRBJ1-2, with a tentative D call TRBD1 (6 bases). CDR1 and CDR2 (germline): MDHEN, SYDVKM. The CDR3 has 14 amino acids. Trimming pared 6 bases from V and 4 bases from J, leaving 15 bases between. The CDR3 loop reads CASRPGHQAYGYTF. CDR3 DNA sequence: TGTGCCAGCAGACCGGGACACCAGGCCTATGGCTACACCTTC.

For the CDR3, the DNA is TGTGCCAGCAGTTACGCAGGGGGCGACTATGGCTACACCTTC. Translation gives CASSYAGGDYGYTF. J is TRBJ1-2 and V is TRBV6-5; TRBD1 matches 8 bases. Trimming removed 2 bases from V and 3 bases from J; junction bases left unmatched: 2. The length of the CDR3 is 14 residues. Looked up from germline, CDR1 is MNHEY and CDR2 is SVGAGI.

This clone was seen just once. The V call is TRBV11-2, the J call TRBJ2-1; 7 nucleotides agree with TRBD2. Germline CDR1 reads SGHAT; CDR2 reads FQNNGV. The V segment lost 7 bases and the J segment 1 base; nucleotides outside the gene matches: 7. This CDR3 has 15 amino acids. The CDR3 sequence: CASTQAGLSYNEQFF. The CDR3 DNA reads TGTGCCAGCACCCAAGCGGGATTGTCCTACAATGAGCAGTTCTTC.